This T cell receptor beta chain emerged from a study of blood T cell repertoires in COVID-19. Study in general: COVID-19 samples collected from the United States, Italy and Spain covered acute and convalescent phases.

There are 15 residues in the CDR3. CDR1 and CDR2 (germline): SGHRS, YFSETQ. V shed 8 bases and J shed 0 bases, with 17 bases lying between them. TCRdb's copy holds only in-frame clones and misses some; the assay was immunoSEQ multiplex PCR. Of roughly 280,000 clones listed, approximately 83% are singletons. Sample: peripheral blood. The receptor's source is a woman aged 70-85 years with acute or convalescent COVID-19. The chain recombines TRBV5-1 with TRBJ1-1, with unresolved D. The CDR3 bases are TGCGCCAGTACCCCCTTGGCGGGGTTGAACACTGAAGCTTTCTTT. Translation: CASTPLAGLNTEAFF.